This is a list of T cell receptor beta chains from one sample in a study of blood T cell repertoires in COVID-19. Clones were sequenced by immunoSEQ multiplex PCR, and TCRdb holds only the in-frame ones, with some missing. Of 150,000 to 200,000 clones in the sample, 82% were seen once. The sample consisted of peripheral blood. These receptors all come from a woman aged 35 to 49 with COVID-19, enrolled during active disease. Each CDR3 is given with its conserved first and last residue. The D gene is left open where the match is weak. The size field is filled for only some rows; it gives once, few, many or a size class.

clone_size	v_call	j_call	d_call	cdr3_nt	cdr3_aa
NA	TRBV11-3	TRBJ1-1	NA	TGTGCCAGCAGCTTAAATTCGGGGGGCACTGAAGCTTTCTTT	CASSLNSGGTEAFF
NA	TRBV2	TRBJ2-5	NA	TGTGCCAGCACCAGTCAAGAGACCCAGTACTTC	CASTSQETQYF
NA	TRBV18	TRBJ2-3	NA	TGTGCCAGCTCACCACCGGTGACGGGGTTATCGGATACGCAGTATTTT	CASSPPVTGLSDTQYF
NA	TRBV4-1	TRBJ1-2	NA	TGCGCCAGCAGCCGGTTGGGGGCTGGTGGCTACACCTTC	CASSRLGAGGYTF
NA	TRBV5-1	TRBJ2-2	NA	TGCGCCAGCAGCTTGGGCCTAGAGGGCGGGGAGCTGTTTTTT	CASSLGLEGGELFF
NA	TRBV28	TRBJ1-2	TRBD1	TGTGCCAGCGGCGGACAGGGGGCTTATGGCTACACCTTC	CASGGQGAYGYTF
NA	TRBV5-6	TRBJ2-5	TRBD2	TGTGCCAGCAGCCAATATAGCGGGGGTACACAAGAGACCCAGTACTTC	CASSQYSGGTQETQYF
few	TRBV21-1	TRBJ1-1	NA	TGTGCCAACGGACAGGAGAACACTGAAGCTTTCTTT	CANGQENTEAFF
NA	TRBV18	TRBJ2-2	TRBD1	TGTGCCAGCTCACCTACAGGGGGCGCATTAACCGGGGAGCTGTTTTTT	CASSPTGGALTGELFF
NA	TRBV5-6	TRBJ2-6	NA	TGTGCCAGCAGCTTGAATCCACATAACTCTGGGGCCAACGTCCTGACTTTC	CASSLNPHNSGANVLTF
NA	TRBV10-3	TRBJ2-2	NA	TGTGCCATCAGTGCAGTCGGGGAACCGAACACCGGGGAGCTGTTTTTT	CAISAVGEPNTGELFF
NA	TRBV6-5	TRBJ1-2	NA	TGTGCCAGCTCCAGGGGTGGGTACTATGGCTACACCTTC	CASSRGGYYGYTF
NA	TRBV30	TRBJ2-5	NA	TGTGCCTGGAGCGGGGGACTTAAAGAGACCCAGTACTTC	CAWSGGLKETQYF
once	TRBV2	TRBJ2-5	TRBD1	TGTGCCAGCAGGCGGGACAGGAAAGAGACCCAGTACTTC	CASRRDRKETQYF
few	TRBV7-2	TRBJ1-1	TRBD1	TGTGCCAGCAGCAAATTTAAGGGGGCCTACACTGAAGCTTTCTTT	CASSKFKGAYTEAFF
once	TRBV4-2	TRBJ2-7	NA	TGTGCCAGCAGCCAAGATTGGGCCACTTACGAGCAGTACTTC	CASSQDWATYEQYF
NA	TRBV6-5	TRBJ1-5	NA	TGTGCCAGCAGAGCCCGTCTACAGGGTAATCAGCCCCAGCATTTT	CASRARLQGNQPQHF
NA	TRBV11-2	TRBJ1-6	NA	TGTGCCAGCAGCCCCGACAGAATCTCCTATAATTCACCCCTCCACTTT	CASSPDRISYNSPLHF
NA	TRBV28	TRBJ1-5	NA	TGTGCCAGCAGTTTACCCGGGAATCAGCCCCAGCATTTT	CASSLPGNQPQHF
NA	TRBV6-5	TRBJ1-2	NA	TGTGCCATACTTGGGGAGGGGCGCACCTATGGCTACACCTTC	CAILGEGRTYGYTF